This T cell receptor beta chain was identified during a study of blood T cell repertoires in COVID-19. Whole-study context: The United States, Italy and Spain supplied acute and convalescent COVID-19 samples. Sources were T cells, B-cell-depleted T cells, or PBMCs; the material itself was cDNA or gDNA.

The CDR3 is 16 residues long. Looked up from germline, CDR1 is MNHEY and CDR2 is SMNVEV (reference sequence). V was cut by 5 bases and J by 7 bases, with 20 bases left in between. Study processing details: From reference gene primer amplification, estimates of nucleated cell counts were derived. Sequencing was performed with immunoSEQ multiplex PCR; in TCRdb, only in-frame clones are kept and a portion is missing. The V and J calls and clone size are taken from that table; D and trimming were inferred from the DNA. This sample has 200,000 to 300,000 clones, with roughly 80% found just once. The specimen was peripheral blood. This sequence joins TRBV27 and TRBJ1-4, with D perhaps matching TRBD1 (6 bases). The clonotype comes from a woman between 55 and 75 years old with active or convalescent COVID-19. The CDR3 DNA is TGTGCCAGCAGTGGGGGGGGGCAGGGGAGAGGTGAAAAACTGTTTTTT. This sequence encodes CASSGGGQGRGEKLFF.